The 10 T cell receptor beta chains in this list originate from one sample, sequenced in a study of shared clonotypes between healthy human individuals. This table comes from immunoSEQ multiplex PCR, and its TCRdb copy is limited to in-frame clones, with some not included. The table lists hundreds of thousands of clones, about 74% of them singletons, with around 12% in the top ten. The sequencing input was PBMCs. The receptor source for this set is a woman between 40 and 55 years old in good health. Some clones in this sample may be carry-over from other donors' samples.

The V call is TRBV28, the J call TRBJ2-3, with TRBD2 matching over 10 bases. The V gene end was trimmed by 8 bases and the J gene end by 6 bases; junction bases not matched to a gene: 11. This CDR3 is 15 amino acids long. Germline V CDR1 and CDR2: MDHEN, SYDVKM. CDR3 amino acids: CASGDSGRPLDTQYF. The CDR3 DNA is TGTGCCAGCGGGGATAGCGGGAGGCCCCTGGATACGCAGTATTTT. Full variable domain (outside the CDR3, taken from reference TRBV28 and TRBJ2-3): DVKVTQSSRYLVKRTGEKVFLECVQDMDHENMFWYRQDPGLGLRLIYFSYDVKMKEKGDIPEGYSVSREKKERFSLILESASTNQTSMYLCASGDSGRPLDTQYFGPGTRLTVL.

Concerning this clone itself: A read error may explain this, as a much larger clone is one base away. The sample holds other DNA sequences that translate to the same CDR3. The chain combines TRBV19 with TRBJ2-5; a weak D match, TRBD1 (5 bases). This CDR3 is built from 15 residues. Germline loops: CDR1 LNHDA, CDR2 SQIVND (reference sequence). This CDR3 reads CASSIGVDSQETQYF. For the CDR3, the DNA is TGCGCCAGTAGTATAGGGGTAGACAGTCAAGAGACCCAGTACTTC.

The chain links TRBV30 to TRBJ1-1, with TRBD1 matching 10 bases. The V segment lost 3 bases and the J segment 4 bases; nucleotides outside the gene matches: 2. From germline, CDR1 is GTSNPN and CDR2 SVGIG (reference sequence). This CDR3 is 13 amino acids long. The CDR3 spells CAWSRQGATEAFF. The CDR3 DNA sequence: TGTGCCTGGAGCCGACAGGGGGCCACTGAAGCTTTCTTT.

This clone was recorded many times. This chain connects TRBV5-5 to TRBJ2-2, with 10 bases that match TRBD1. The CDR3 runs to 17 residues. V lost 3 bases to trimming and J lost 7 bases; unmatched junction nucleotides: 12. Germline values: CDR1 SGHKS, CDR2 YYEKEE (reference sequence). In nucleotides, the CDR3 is TGTGCCAGCAGCTCACAGACAGGGGGCGCGGTGGTCGGGGAGCTGTTTTTT. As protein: CASSSQTGGAVVGELFF.

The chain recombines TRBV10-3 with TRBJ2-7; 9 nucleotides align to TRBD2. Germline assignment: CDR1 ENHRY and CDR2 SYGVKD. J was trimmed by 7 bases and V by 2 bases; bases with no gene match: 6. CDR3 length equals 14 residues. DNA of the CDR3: TGTGCCATCAGTGAGGTAGCGGGAGCGGGAGAGCAGTACTTC. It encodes CAISEVAGAGEQYF.

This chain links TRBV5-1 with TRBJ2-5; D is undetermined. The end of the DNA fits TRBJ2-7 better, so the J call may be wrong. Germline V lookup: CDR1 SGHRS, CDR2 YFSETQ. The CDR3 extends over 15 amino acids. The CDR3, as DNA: TGCGCCAGCAGCTTGGGATCAGGAGCTGCGTACGAGCAGTACTTC. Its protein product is CASSLGSGAAYEQYF.

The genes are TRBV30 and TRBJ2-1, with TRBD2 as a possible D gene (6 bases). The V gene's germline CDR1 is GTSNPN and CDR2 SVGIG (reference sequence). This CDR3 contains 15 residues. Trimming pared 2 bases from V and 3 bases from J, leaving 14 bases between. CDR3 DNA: TGTGCCTGGAGTCAACGGGGGATTGGCTACAATGAGCAGTTCTTC. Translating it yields CAWSQRGIGYNEQFF.

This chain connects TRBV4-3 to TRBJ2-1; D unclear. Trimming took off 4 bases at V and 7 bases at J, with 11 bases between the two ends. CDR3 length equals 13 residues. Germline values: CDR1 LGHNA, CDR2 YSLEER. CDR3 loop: CASSLLVKNEQFF. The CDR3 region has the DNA TGCGCCAGCAGCCTTTTAGTTAAGAATGAGCAGTTCTTC.

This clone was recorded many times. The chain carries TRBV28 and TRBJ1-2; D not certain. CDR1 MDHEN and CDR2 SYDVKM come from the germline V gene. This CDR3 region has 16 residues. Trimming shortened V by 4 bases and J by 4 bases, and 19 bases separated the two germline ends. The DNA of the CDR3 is TGTGCCAGCAGTTCGGGAACGGAGTACCATTTCTATGGCTACACCTTC. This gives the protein CASSSGTEYHFYGYTF.

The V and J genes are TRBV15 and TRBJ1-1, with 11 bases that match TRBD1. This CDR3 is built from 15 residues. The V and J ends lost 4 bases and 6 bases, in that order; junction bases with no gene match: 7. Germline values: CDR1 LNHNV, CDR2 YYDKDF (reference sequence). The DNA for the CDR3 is TGTGCCACCAGCAAAGAGTTGGGACAGGGGGCTGAAGCTTTCTTT. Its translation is CATSKELGQGAEAFF. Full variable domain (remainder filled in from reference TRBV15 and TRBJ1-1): DAMVIQNPRYQVTQFGKPVTLSCSQTLNHNVMYWYQQKSSQAPKLLFHYYDKDFNNEADTPDNFQSRRPNTSFCFLDIRSPGLGDTAMYLCATSKELGQGAEAFFGQGTRLTVV.